This T cell receptor (beta chain) was found in a study of post-analysis software for immune sequencing data. For the study at large: Several disease courses (relapsing-remitting, secondary progressive and progressive-relapsing) of multiple sclerosis were included.

Note on this clonotype: Its antigen is unknown.

The CDR3 sequence is 16 residues long. With V trimmed by 5 bases and J by 0 bases, 8 bases remained unmatched. The germline V gene has CDR1 SEHNR and CDR2 FQNEAQ (reference sequence). Built from TCR beta cDNA, the libraries had unique molecular identifiers in them. TCRdb re-called the PCR reads with MiXCR, one entry per CDR3 protein. The sample has 500,000 to 600,000 distinct CDR3 sequences, 44% seen once. Study-wide findings and caveats: Patients used roughly five TRBV segments, including TRBV5-6, TRBV5-1 and TRBV20-1, more often than controls. Samples made in the same batch grouped tightly together by F measure.

This TCR came from a girl aged 10-17 years with multiple sclerosis. This chain links TRBV7-9 with TRBJ2-7, with TRBD1 matching over 9 bases. Sequencing used blood. CDR3 nucleotide sequence: TGTGCCAGCAGCCCCCGGACAGGGGTTTTCTCCTACGAGCAGTACTTC. The encoded protein is CASSPRTGVFSYEQYF.